One sample yielded the 27 T cell receptor beta chains listed below, sequenced in a study of T cell repertoires in cytomegalovirus infection (dated by TCRdb to between 2018 and 2021). TCRdb names Illumina HiSeq 1500 as the instrument used. TCRdb trimmed the raw reads at Q25, called clones with MiXCR and kept productive beta chains. Rows with one shared CDR3 protein collapse into an entry with the most common genes and DNA. Across this sample there are about 240,000 distinct CDR3 sequences, with 6% to 8% seen only once. The biggest ten clones account for about 6% of the sample. The sample consisted of PBMCs. These receptor sequences come from a human donor in good health (CMV status not recorded). Some clones in this sample may be carry-over from other donors' samples.

In this sample, this clonotype turned up many times. The chain is built from TRBV7-9 and TRBJ2-1; D unclear. Trimming stripped 6 bases from V and 13 bases from J, with 13 bases between. CDR1 is SEHNR, CDR2 FQNEAQ, per germline (reference sequence). The CDR3 contains 11 residues. For the CDR3, the DNA is TGTGCCAGCAGTCCAGAGAGGATTCAGTTCTTC. Amino acids: CASSPERIQFF.

V usage is TRBV5-5 and J usage is TRBJ2-3, with a weak D call TRBD2 (7 bases). V was clipped by 7 bases and J by 2 bases, with 23 bases between them. CDR1 and CDR2 (germline): SGHKS, YYEKEE (reference sequence). The CDR3 has 17 amino acids. CDR3 coding DNA: TGTGCCAGCGCCTCATTCCGCCGGGGGGCGGACACAGATACGCAGTATTTT. Residues: CASASFRRGADTDTQYF.

V is TRBV7-9 and J is TRBJ2-5; the D call may be TRBD1 or TRBD2 (6 bases each). V shed 5 bases and J shed 4 bases, with 14 bases lying between them. Germline V CDR1 and CDR2: SEHNR, FQNEAQ (reference sequence). CDR3 size: 14 residues. Written as DNA, the CDR3 is TGTGCCAGCAGCGTCCTCAGGGGAGGAGAGACCCAGTACTTC. Translation: CASSVLRGGETQYF.

This clonotype showed up many times. The gene calls are TRBV25-1 and TRBJ2-7, with D unresolved. V was shortened by 2 bases and J by 2 bases, with 13 bases between the two germline ends. CDR3 length: 15 residues. The germline V gene has CDR1 MGHDK and CDR2 SYGVNS. The CDR3 DNA reads as TGTGCCAGCAGTGAAAGAGAAGGTCTTACCTACGAGCAGTACTTC. Its translation: CASSEREGLTYEQYF.

This clonotype was seen many times. The rearrangement joins TRBV2 to TRBJ2-7, with D uncertain. The V end was cut by 5 bases, the J end by 2 bases, with 13 bases between. CDR1 and CDR2 from the germline V gene are SNHLY and FYNNEI. The CDR3 has 14 amino acids. This chain's CDR3 is CASSLRLLAYEQYF. DNA of the CDR3: TGTGCCAGCAGTCTCCGACTCCTGGCCTACGAGCAGTACTTC.

This chain uses TRBV19 with TRBJ2-2; 8 positions match TRBD2. V dropped 4 bases and J dropped 0; count of bases not matched to a gene: 1. This CDR3 is built from 15 residues. CDR1 is LNHDA and CDR2 is SQIVND in the germline V gene (reference sequence). CDR3 loop: CASSTGGTNTGELFF. In DNA, the CDR3 is TGTGCCAGTAGTACGGGGGGGACGAACACCGGGGAGCTGTTTTTT.

This clonotype came up many times. The V call is TRBV7-6, the J call TRBJ2-1, with D uncertain. The CDR3 is made up of 13 amino acids. V lost 0 bases, J lost 5 bases, and 5 bases lay in between. Germline values: CDR1 SGHVS, CDR2 FNYEAQ. The chain's CDR3 is CASSLATNNEQFF. DNA for the CDR3: TGTGCCAGCAGCTTAGCAACTAACAATGAGCAGTTCTTC. The variable domain in full, with the rest retrieved from reference TRBV7-6 and TRBJ2-1, is GAGVSQSPRYKVTKRGQDVALRCDPISGHVSLYWYRQALGQGPEFLTYFNYEAQQDKSGLPNDRFSAERPEGSISTLTIQRTEQRDSAMYRCASSLATNNEQFFGPGTRLTVL.

This clonotype was counted ten times or more. The CDR3 loop reads CASSLTFGAGGVTEAFF. CDR3 sequence (DNA): TGTGCCAGCAGTTTAACCTTCGGGGCAGGGGGGGTCACTGAAGCTTTCTTT. This sequence joins TRBV28 and TRBJ1-1, with 7 positions matching TRBD1. This CDR3 comprises 17 residues. J was trimmed by 4 bases and V by 2 bases; bases with no gene match: 13. The germline CDR1 and CDR2 sequences are MDHEN and SYDVKM.

The chain joins TRBV4-3 to TRBJ2-4; 12 bases map to TRBD2. Germline loops: CDR1 LGHNA, CDR2 YSLEER. CDR3 length: 15 residues. J lost 8 bases, V lost 2 bases, and 4 bases had no gene match. The CDR3 sequence: CASSQLLAGGDIQYF. CDR3 nucleotide sequence: TGCGCCAGCAGCCAACTACTAGCGGGGGGAGACATTCAGTACTTC.

In its sample, this clonotype was seen many times. This sequence joins TRBV7-9 and TRBJ1-2; weak D call: TRBD1 (5 bases). Germline V gives CDR1 SEHNR, CDR2 FQNEAQ (reference sequence). The CDR3 is 13 residues long. V was trimmed by 2 bases and J by 8 bases, leaving 12 bases between them. CDR3 DNA: TGTGCCAGCAGCTTAAGACAGAATGACGGCTACACCTTC. It translates to CASSLRQNDGYTF.

V gene TRBV6-1 combines with J gene TRBJ1-1; D ambiguous. The CDR3 consists of 14 residues. The V gene's germline CDR1 is MNHNS and CDR2 SASEGT. The V end lost 2 bases, the J end lost 4 bases, and 11 bases lay between the germline ends. The CDR3 sequence: CASSEQPESTEAFF. The CDR3 DNA reads TGTGCCAGCAGTGAACAGCCGGAGAGCACTGAAGCTTTCTTT.

This clonotype came up many times. The rearrangement links TRBV15 to TRBJ2-2, with 8 bases fitting TRBD2. Germline CDR1 and CDR2: LNHNV and YYDKDF (reference sequence). The CDR3 length is 15 residues. Trimming took 5 bases from V and 0 from J; bases not matched to a gene: 2. CDR3 DNA sequence: TGTGCCACCAGCGCCGGGGGGGCGAACACCGGGGAGCTGTTTTTT. Translation gives CATSAGGANTGELFF. The full variable domain, its missing parts supplied by reference TRBV15 and TRBJ2-2, is DAMVIQNPRYQVTQFGKPVTLSCSQTLNHNVMYWYQQKSSQAPKLLFHYYDKDFNNEADTPDNFQSRRPNTSFCFLDIRSPGLGDTAMYLCATSAGGANTGELFFGEGSRLTVL.

This clonotype occurred a few times. The J gene is TRBJ2-7, the V gene TRBV29-1; 11 bases are shared with TRBD1. Per germline, CDR1 SQVTM and CDR2 ANQGSEA. Losses at the gene ends were 5 bases for V and 7 bases for J; bases not matched to a gene: 7. The CDR3 totals 13 residues. CDR3 DNA: TGCAGCGTTTCGAGGACAGGGGGCGTAGAGCAGTACTTC. Residues: CSVSRTGGVEQYF.

This clonotype was seen many times. The chain couples TRBV29-1 to TRBJ1-1, with a weak D call TRBD1 (5 bases). Germline V gene data show CDR1 as SQVTM and CDR2 as ANQGSEA. The CDR3 runs 14 residues. The CDR3 reads CSAGRGLMNTEAFF. CDR3 bases: TGCAGTGCGGGGAGGGGTTTAATGAACACTGAAGCTTTCTTT.

The table lists this clonotype with many counts. The chain uses TRBV2 and TRBJ2-1; the D gene is possibly TRBD2 (7 bases). Trimming pared 8 bases from V and 8 bases from J, leaving 16 bases between. The CDR3 runs 13 residues. CDR1 is SNHLY and CDR2 is FYNNEI in the germline V gene. In DNA, the CDR3 is TGTGCCAGCGGGGGGGCCGTTTACTATGAGCAGTTCTTC. It translates to CASGGAVYYEQFF.

This clonotype was found many times. The V and J genes are TRBV12-3 or TRBV12-4 and TRBJ1-1; D is ambiguous. This CDR3 has 13 residues. Trimming took off 7 bases at V and 1 base at J, with 10 bases between the two ends. The CDR3 DNA reads TGTGCCAGCACCCTCTCAGGGAACACTGAAGCTTTCTTT. Its translation is CASTLSGNTEAFF.

This clonotype has ten or more counts. The V and J genes are TRBV6-5 and TRBJ2-3; tentative D call: TRBD1 (5 bases). The CDR3 runs to 12 residues. The germline CDR1 and CDR2 sequences are MNHEY and SVGAGI. The ends were cut back, 4 bases at V and 10 bases at J, with 12 bases in the middle. CDR3 amino acids: CASSSTLGAQYF. Here the CDR3 DNA reads TGTGCCAGCAGTTCTACTCTAGGGGCGCAGTATTTT.

This clonotype was recorded at least ten times. The rearrangement uses TRBV6-1 and TRBJ2-5; D not resolved. The germline CDR1 and CDR2 sequences are MNHNS and SASEGT. The CDR3 has 13 amino acids. Trimming removed 4 bases from V and 5 bases from J, with 11 bases in between. CDR3 loop: CASSVSYGETQYF. The CDR3 nucleotides are TGTGCCAGCAGTGTCTCGTACGGGGAGACCCAGTACTTC.

This clonotype showed up just a few times. Here the CDR3 DNA reads TGTGCCAGCGGCCGGACAGGGGAGAGGCTCGAGACCCAGTACTTC. It encodes CASGRTGERLETQYF. V is TRBV27 and J is TRBJ2-5; 9 bases map to TRBD1. Germline-derived CDR1 and CDR2 are MNHEY and SMNVEV (reference sequence). The CDR3 has 15 residues. J lost 5 bases, V lost 8 bases, and 12 bases had no gene match.

This clonotype has a count of ten or more. The chain employs TRBV29-1 and TRBJ1-2; D uncertain. The germline V gene encodes CDR1 SQVTM and CDR2 ANQGSEA. The CDR3 spans 12 residues. Trimming left V 7 bases short and J 4 bases short, with 13 bases between. For the CDR3, the DNA is TGCAGCGCCTGGGGAGGCGGCTATGGCTACACCTTC. This sequence encodes CSAWGGGYGYTF.

At least ten counts were recorded for this clonotype. This chain links TRBV20-1 with TRBJ1-1, with D unclear. The V end was cut by 2 bases, the J end by 4 bases, with 5 bases between. CDR3 length equals 11 residues. The V gene's germline CDR1 is DFQATT and CDR2 SNEGSKA (reference sequence). The CDR3: CSARKSTEAFF. For the CDR3, the DNA is TGCAGTGCTAGAAAATCCACTGAAGCTTTCTTT.

In its sample, this clonotype was seen many times. This rearrangement joins TRBV7-2 to TRBJ1-2; D possibly corresponds to TRBD1 (5 bases). Germline values: CDR1 SGHTA, CDR2 FQGNSA. V gave up 1 base and J gave up 4 bases, with 10 bases separating them. The CDR3 totals 14 residues. CDR3 sequence reads: CASSLEVRAYGYTF. The CDR3 DNA reads TGTGCCAGCAGCTTAGAGGTCAGGGCCTATGGCTACACCTTC.

This clonotype was counted ten times or more. The rearrangement links TRBV11-2 to TRBJ1-1; weak D call: TRBD1 (5 bases). Germline V CDR1 and CDR2: SGHAT, FQNNGV. CDR3 size: 14 residues. V was pared by 5 bases and J by 2 bases, with 12 bases between. CDR3 nucleotides: TGTGCCAGCAGCCGCGGGACCTACAACACTGAAGCTTTCTTT. This translates into CASSRGTYNTEAFF.

This clonotype showed up many times. J is TRBJ1-6 and V is TRBV20-1; tentative D call: TRBD1 (5 bases). Germline V gene lookup returns CDR1 DFQATT and CDR2 SNEGSKA (reference sequence). This CDR3 region has 12 residues. V lost 1 base, J lost 8 bases, and 6 bases lay in between. The CDR3 protein is CSARVGDSPLHF. In DNA form, the CDR3 reads TGCAGTGCTAGAGTGGGGGATTCACCCCTCCACTTT.

This chain joins TRBV29-1 and TRBJ2-3; TRBD1 agrees at 8 bases. Germline lookup yields CDR1 SQVTM and CDR2 ANQGSEA. The CDR3 spans 13 residues. The junction had 8 bases not matched to a gene; V was cut back by 7 bases and J by 5 bases. The CDR3 nucleotides are TGCAGCGCTCAGGGGGCAGGGAAAGATACGCAGTATTTT. Its translation is CSAQGAGKDTQYF.

This clonotype was observed a few times. J is TRBJ2-1 and V is TRBV20-1; D perhaps matches TRBD1 (5 bases). Germline CDR1 is DFQATT and CDR2 is SNEGSKA (reference sequence). Trimming left V 0 bases short and J 4 bases short, with 10 bases between. The CDR3 sequence is 14 residues long. Here the CDR3 reads CSAREGADYNEQFF. The CDR3 coding sequence is TGCAGTGCTAGAGAAGGGGCCGATTACAATGAGCAGTTCTTC.

This clonotype has at least ten counts. The J gene is TRBJ2-1, the V gene TRBV7-2; no firm D call. The germline V gene has CDR1 SGHTA and CDR2 FQGNSA. CDR3 length: 12 residues. The V and J ends lost 3 bases and 6 bases respectively, with 6 bases between them. The DNA for the CDR3 is TGTGCCAGCAGCTTTTATGGCAATGAGCAGTTCTTC. This encodes CASSFYGNEQFF.